This T cell receptor beta chain was sequenced during a study of T-cell memory formation after mild COVID-19. Study background: Clusters of TCRs were largely donor specific.

Regarding this clonotype: Its antigen is not known.

From 5'RACE with constant-segment primers came TCR alpha and TCR beta cDNA libraries that carried sample barcodes and UMIs. TCRdb ran MiXCR on the 5' RACE reads and lists one entry per CDR3 protein. The sample shows around 450,000 distinct CDR3 sequences, 20% of them seen only once. Study-wide points: Contracting clones localized mainly to CM and EM when CD4+ and mainly to EMRA when CD8+.

Sample: PBMCs or a T cell subset sorted from them (not recorded which). This receptor was taken from an adult woman who had mild COVID-19 (a few samples of this study predate the infection). Cell type and time point are not known.

The CDR3, as DNA: TGTGCCAGCAGCCCTTATGGCTACACCTTC. Translated, it gives CASSPYGYTF. The chain carries TRBV5-4 and TRBJ1-2; D is ambiguous. Trimming left V 4 bases short and J 5 bases short, with 3 bases between. In germline, CDR1 is SGHNT, CDR2 YYREEE (reference sequence). There are 10 residues in the CDR3.